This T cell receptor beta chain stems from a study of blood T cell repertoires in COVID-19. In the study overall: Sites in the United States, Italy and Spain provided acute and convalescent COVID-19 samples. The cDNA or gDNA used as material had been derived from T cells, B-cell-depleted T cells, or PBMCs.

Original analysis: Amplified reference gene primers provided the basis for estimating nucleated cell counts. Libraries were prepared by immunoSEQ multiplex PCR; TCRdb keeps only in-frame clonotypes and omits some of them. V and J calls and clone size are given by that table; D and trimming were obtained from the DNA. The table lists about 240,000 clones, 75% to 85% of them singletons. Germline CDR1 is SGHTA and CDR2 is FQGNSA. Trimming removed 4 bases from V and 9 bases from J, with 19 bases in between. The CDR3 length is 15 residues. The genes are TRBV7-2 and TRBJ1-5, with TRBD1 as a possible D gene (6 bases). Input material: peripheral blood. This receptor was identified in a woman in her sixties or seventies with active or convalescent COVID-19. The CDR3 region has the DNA TGTGCCAGCAGCTCATCCGGGCAGGGGCCGGTGCCCCAGCATTTT. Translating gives CASSSSGQGPVPQHF.